The 32 T cell receptor beta chains below all came from one sample that was sequenced in a study of T cells after yellow fever vaccination (dated 2019 in TCRdb). The treatment or condition tag for this specimen amounts to: live attenuated yellow fever vaccine strain. The receptor library was made with 5' RACE. Sequencer: Illumina NovaSeq 6000. TCRdb took the public reads, trimmed them with fastp at Q25, ran MiXCR for clone calling and kept in-frame beta chains. Each record represents a unique CDR3 protein, reported with the most common genes and DNA among its rows. This sample gives roughly 330,000 distinct CDR3 sequences in total; approximately 4% of them show up just once. The ten top clones hold 20% to 25% of the sample. The material was PBMCs, obtained 5 days after the yellow fever booster vaccination. All receptors derive from a man aged 18 to 30 who received the YFV17D yellow fever vaccine.

This clonotype occurred a few times. This chain links TRBV29-1 with TRBJ2-5; 8 positions match TRBD2. Germline V gene sequence: CDR1 SQVTM, CDR2 ANQGSEA. Trimming removed 8 bases from V and 5 bases from J; junction bases left unmatched: 7. This CDR3 region has 12 residues. DNA for the CDR3: TGCAGCCTCGGGGGGGATTTGGAGACCCAGTACTTC. Translating it yields CSLGGDLETQYF.

The table lists this clonotype with a few counts. The rearrangement uses TRBV5-1 and TRBJ1-1, with unresolved D. Trimming pared 0 bases from V and 3 bases from J, leaving 6 bases between. The CDR3 extends over 13 amino acids. Germline assignment: CDR1 SGHRS and CDR2 YFSETQ. The CDR3 DNA is TGCGCCAGCAGCTTGGAACAGTACACTGAAGCTTTCTTT. Translation gives CASSLEQYTEAFF.

The chain is built from TRBV12-3 or TRBV12-4 and TRBJ2-3, with TRBD2 matching over 13 bases. This CDR3 is 18 amino acids long. V dropped 4 bases and J dropped 0; count of bases not matched to a gene: 7. CDR3 sequence: CASSSPTTSGGSTDTQYF. Written as DNA, the CDR3 is TGTGCCAGCAGTTCGCCGACGACTAGCGGGGGGAGCACAGATACGCAGTATTTT.

This clonotype was seen ten or more times. The rearrangement uses TRBV4-1 and TRBJ2-2, with 8 bases fitting TRBD2. From germline, CDR1 is MGHRA and CDR2 YSYEKL. The junction had 11 bases not matched to a gene; V was cut back by 4 bases and J by 4 bases. This CDR3 is 17 amino acids long. The CDR3 protein is CASSPPNGGAGTGELFF. DNA of the CDR3: TGCGCCAGCAGCCCACCTAACGGGGGGGCCGGCACCGGGGAGCTGTTTTTT.

This clonotype was seen only a few times. The chain is built from TRBV7-3 and TRBJ2-1; no clear D gene. Trimming took off 3 bases at V and 5 bases at J, with 5 bases between the two ends. In germline, CDR1 is SGHTA, CDR2 FQGTGA. The CDR3 loop spans 12 amino acids. The CDR3 here is CASSFPHNEQFF. In DNA, the CDR3 is TGTGCCAGCAGCTTCCCCCACAATGAGCAGTTCTTC.

This clonotype was counted only a few times. V and J are TRBV6-2 or TRBV6-3 and TRBJ2-1; D might be TRBD1 or TRBD2, each matching 6 bases. CDR1 is MNHEY, CDR2 SVGEGT, per germline. The CDR3 runs 15 residues. V was shortened by 7 bases and J by 2 bases, with 15 bases between the two germline ends. CDR3 residues: CASTLGASAYNEQFF. The DNA for the CDR3 is TGTGCCAGCACCCTGGGGGCTAGCGCCTACAATGAGCAGTTCTTC.

The chain has TRBV13 and TRBJ1-1; no clear D. CDR3 length: 16 residues. V was shortened by 6 bases and J by 1 base, with 18 bases between the two germline ends. CDR1 PRHDT and CDR2 FYEKMQ come from the germline V gene (reference sequence). The CDR3 bases are TGTGCCAGCAGTAGACGAGATTTACGGGCGAACACTGAAGCTTTCTTT. Translation: CASSRRDLRANTEAFF.

This clonotype was found a few times. The chain is built from TRBV27 and TRBJ2-5, with a tentative D call TRBD1 (5 bases). The CDR3 is 16 amino acids. V gave up 5 bases and J gave up 5 bases, with 21 bases separating them. Germline V lookup: CDR1 MNHEY, CDR2 SMNVEV (reference sequence). The CDR3 DNA sequence: TGTGCCAGCAGTGGTAAAGGGGCTGATAGTGCGGAGACCCAGTACTTC. Its protein product is CASSGKGADSAETQYF.

This clonotype has at least ten counts. The genes are TRBV7-7 and TRBJ2-7, with D perhaps matching TRBD2 (6 bases). Trimming shortened V by 2 bases and J by 0 bases, and 11 bases separated the two germline ends. The CDR3 is made up of 15 amino acids. Germline loops: CDR1 SSHAT, CDR2 FNYEAQ (reference sequence). The DNA for the CDR3 is TGTGCCAGCAGCTTAAGGGACGGGAGCTCCTACGAGCAGTACTTC. It yields the protein CASSLRDGSSYEQYF.

This chain joins TRBV29-1 and TRBJ1-5; D remains unclear. Germline CDR1 reads SQVTM; CDR2 reads ANQGSEA. The V gene lost 6 bases and the J gene lost 3 bases, with 9 bases spanning the gap. This CDR3 has 12 residues. The CDR3, as DNA: TGCAGCGTCAAAGATTTCAATCAGCCCCAGCATTTT. Amino acid sequence: CSVKDFNQPQHF.

The CDR3 DNA is TGTGCCAGCAGCCCTACCTCGGACAGCTATGGCTACACCTTC. It yields the protein CASSPTSDSYGYTF. The chain joins TRBV3-1 to TRBJ1-2, with D tentatively TRBD1 (6 bases). The V end lost 4 bases, the J end lost 4 bases, and 13 bases lay between the germline ends. This CDR3 region has 14 residues. Germline V gene lookup returns CDR1 LGHDT and CDR2 YNNKEL (reference sequence). The full variable domain, completed using reference TRBV3-1 and TRBJ1-2, is DTAVSQTPKYLVTQMGNDKSIKCEQNLGHDTMYWYKQDSKKFLKIMFSYNNKELIINETVPNRFSPKSPDKAHLNLHINSLELGDSAVYFCASSPTSDSYGYTFGSGTRLTVV.

V usage is TRBV5-1 and J usage is TRBJ2-3; D is unresolved. With 4 bases removed from V and 0 bases from J, the gap between germline ends came to 12 bases. In germline, CDR1 is SGHRS, CDR2 YFSETQ. This CDR3 is 15 amino acids long. CDR3 in amino acids: CASSAKGWSTDTQYF. The CDR3, as DNA: TGCGCCAGCAGCGCAAAGGGCTGGAGCACAGATACGCAGTATTTT.

V is TRBV11-2 and J is TRBJ2-3; 13 nucleotides agree with TRBD2. CDR1 SGHAT and CDR2 FQNNGV come from the germline V gene. The CDR3 runs to 15 residues. V shed 6 bases, J shed 4 bases, and the junction held 4 bases outside the gene matches. The CDR3 is CASRPTSGGADTQYF. The CDR3 coding sequence is TGTGCCAGCAGGCCCACTAGCGGGGGGGCAGATACGCAGTATTTT.

This clonotype has at least ten counts. The rearrangement uses TRBV6-5 and TRBJ1-1, with D possibly TRBD1 on 6 matching bases. Per the germline V gene, CDR1 is MNHEY and CDR2 is SVGAGI. Trimming stripped 8 bases from V and 1 base from J, with 14 bases between. The CDR3 is 14 residues long. The CDR3 is CASGDTGGNTEAFF. Written as DNA, the CDR3 is TGTGCCAGCGGGGACACTGGGGGGAACACTGAAGCTTTCTTT.

This rearrangement joins TRBV4-2 to TRBJ2-5; D not resolved. Per germline, CDR1 LGHNA and CDR2 YNFKEQ. Trimming left V 1 base short and J 4 bases short, with 7 bases between. The CDR3 is 13 amino acids. The CDR3 is CASSQGERETQYF. The DNA of the CDR3 is TGTGCCAGCAGCCAAGGGGAACGAGAGACCCAGTACTTC.

This clonotype was counted between two and nine times. In DNA form, the CDR3 reads TGTGCCAGCAGTCCATACAGGGGTCGCAATCAGCCCCAGCATTTT. Its translation is CASSPYRGRNQPQHF. The chain is built from TRBV12-3 or TRBV12-4 and TRBJ1-5, with TRBD1 matching over 7 bases. This CDR3 region has 15 residues. V shed 5 bases and J 2 bases; nucleotides not matched to a gene: 6.

In regard to this clonotype: A much bigger clone sits one base away, suggesting this may be a read error. The chain recombines TRBV5-1 with TRBJ2-5; D perhaps matches TRBD2 (6 bases). Germline V gives CDR1 SGHRS, CDR2 YFSETQ. The CDR3 is 13 amino acids. CDR3 nucleotide sequence: TGCGTCAGCAGCACGGGACTCCCAGAGACCCAGTACTTC. This encodes CVSSTGLPETQYF.

This clonotype was seen ten or more times. The gene calls are TRBV20-1 and TRBJ2-7; no reliable D call. Germline CDR1 and CDR2: DFQATT and SNEGSKA (reference sequence). This CDR3 is 11 amino acids long. Trimming left V 2 bases short and J 1 base short, with 3 bases between. The CDR3 DNA is TGCAGTGCTAGACGGTCCTACGAGCAGTACTTC. The encoded protein is CSARRSYEQYF.

This clonotype was counted only a few times. The rearrangement links TRBV12-5 to TRBJ2-3; either TRBD1 or TRBD2 may fit D (5 bases each). Germline V gene lookup returns CDR1 LGHNT and CDR2 FRNRAP. This CDR3 is built from 19 residues. Trimming pared 3 bases from V and 3 bases from J, leaving 25 bases between. The CDR3 loop reads CASGFDLLRDPGQTDTQYF. The CDR3 nucleotides are TGTGCTAGTGGTTTCGATCTGCTTCGGGACCCGGGGCAGACAGATACGCAGTATTTT.

This clonotype was detected many times. The chain joins TRBV11-2 to TRBJ2-1; tentative D call: TRBD2 (7 bases). The germline V gene has CDR1 SGHAT and CDR2 FQNNGV. V lost 5 bases to trimming and J lost 10 bases, with 12 bases between them. The CDR3 runs to 12 residues. The CDR3 DNA is TGTGCCAGCAGCCCTGAGGGGGGGGAGCAGTTCTTC. Protein product: CASSPEGGEQFF. The complete variable domain, with remaining parts taken from reference TRBV11-2 and TRBJ2-1, reads EAGVAQSPRYKIIEKRQSVAFWCNPISGHATLYWYQQILGQGPKLLIQFQNNGVVDDSQLPKDRFSAERLKGVDSTLKIQPAKLEDSAVYLCASSPEGGEQFFGPGTRLTVL.

This clonotype was counted a few times. V gene TRBV28 combines with J gene TRBJ2-7; 9 bases line up with TRBD1. The CDR3 extends over 13 amino acids. V was pared by 5 bases and J by 7 bases, with 6 bases of the junction left unmatched. Germline values: CDR1 MDHEN, CDR2 SYDVKM. DNA for the CDR3: TGTGCCAGCAGTACGGGACAGGGCGGGGAGCAGTACGTC. It is translated as CASSTGQGGEQYV.

At least ten counts were recorded for this clonotype. At one of its ends the junction is not consistent with the germline gene, which may arise from a read error. The V and J genes are TRBV28 and TRBJ1-5; possibly TRBD1 for D (5 bases). CDR1 is MDHEN and CDR2 is SYDVKM in the germline V gene. This CDR3 is 11 amino acids long. CDR3 in DNA: TGTGCCAGCAGTAAGGCGGCGCGAGGGGAATTT. Residues: CASSKAARGEF.

In its sample, this clonotype was seen a few times. Compared with germline, one end of the junction differs, possibly owing to a read error. V usage is TRBV6-6 and J usage is TRBJ2-2; 7 bases map to TRBD1. The CDR3 is 15 amino acids. Germline V gene sequence: CDR1 MNHNY, CDR2 SVGAGI (reference sequence). The CDR3 sequence is CATSLDRLGTGELFF. CDR3 DNA: TGTGCCACCAGTCTGGACAGGTTGGGCACCGGGGAGCTGTTTTTT.

Many counts were recorded for this clonotype. The chain employs TRBV28 and TRBJ2-7, with TRBD1 matching 9 bases. This CDR3 region has 15 residues. With V trimmed by 6 bases and J by 3 bases, 9 bases remained unmatched. In germline, CDR1 is MDHEN, CDR2 SYDVKM. The chain's CDR3 is CASRTGGSFFYEQYF. The CDR3 DNA reads TGTGCCAGCAGGACAGGGGGGTCTTTTTTCTACGAGCAGTACTTC.

This clonotype was seen ten or more times. This chain uses TRBV4-3 with TRBJ2-5, with 11 bases identical to TRBD1. Germline lookup yields CDR1 LGHNA and CDR2 YSLEER. Unmatched junction bases numbered 6, after V lost 4 bases and J lost 5 bases. The CDR3 is 15 residues long. The DNA for the CDR3 is TGCGCCAGCAGCCCTCGGACAGGGGGCCAGGAGACCCAGTACTTC. The encoded protein is CASSPRTGGQETQYF.

This clonotype was observed a few times. V usage is TRBV7-2 and J usage is TRBJ2-5, with no clear D. This CDR3 comprises 14 residues. Trimming cost V 4 bases and J 5 bases, with 14 bases left between them. Germline-derived CDR1 and CDR2 are SGHTA and FQGNSA. The CDR3 nucleotides read TGTGCCAGCAGCTCGGACGGACCCGGGGAGACCCAGTACTTC. Amino acid sequence: CASSSDGPGETQYF.

The chain has TRBV12-3 or TRBV12-4 and TRBJ1-1; 7 bases are a match to TRBD1. CDR3 length: 13 residues. The V and J ends lost 6 bases and 8 bases, in that order; junction bases with no gene match: 9. CDR3 nucleotide sequence: TGTGCCAGCAGCCGGGGACAGTTCACCGAAGCTTTCTTT. This codes for CASSRGQFTEAFF.

This clonotype was seen a few times. The chain has TRBV10-3 and TRBJ2-7; no reliable D call. Germline V CDR1 and CDR2: ENHRY, SYGVKD. Trimming cost V 0 bases and J 3 bases, with 9 bases left between them. The CDR3 is 14 residues long. CDR3 nucleotide sequence: TGTGCCATCAGTGAGTCGGAGTTGAGCTACGAGCAGTACTTC. This gives the protein CAISESELSYEQYF.

There are a few counts of this clonotype. The V and J genes are TRBV18 and TRBJ1-1; the D gene is possibly TRBD1 (6 bases). The CDR3 loop spans 14 amino acids. CDR1 is KGHSH, CDR2 LQKENI, per germline. The V and J ends lost 3 bases and 6 bases respectively, with 14 bases between them. In DNA form, the CDR3 reads TGTGCCAGCTCACCCCGCCCAGGGGAAGCTGAAGCTTTCTTT. This translates into CASSPRPGEAEAFF. The complete variable domain, with remaining parts taken from reference TRBV18 and TRBJ1-1, reads NAGVMQNPRHLVRRRGQEARLRCSPMKGHSHVYWYRQLPEEGLKFMVYLQKENIIDESGMPKERFSAEFPKEGPSILRIQQVVRGDSAAYFCASSPRPGEAEAFFGQGTRLTVV.

This clonotype has just a few counts. CDR3: CASSYSTGVYGIESNTGELFF. The DNA of the CDR3 is TGTGCCAGCAGTTACTCGACGGGGGTTTACGGGATAGAATCGAACACCGGGGAGCTGTTTTTT. J is TRBJ2-2 and V is TRBV6-2 or TRBV6-3, with D possibly being TRBD2 (6 bases). The CDR3 totals 21 residues. Germline CDR1 MNHEY, CDR2 SVGEGT. Trimming shortened V by 0 bases and J by 0 bases, and 23 bases separated the two germline ends.

V usage is TRBV11-2 and J usage is TRBJ1-2; possible D gene TRBD1, 6 bases. The CDR3 is made up of 14 amino acids. Trimming took off 5 bases at V and 4 bases at J, with 14 bases between the two ends. The germline V gene has CDR1 SGHAT and CDR2 FQNNGV. CDR3 residues: CASSPTGGGYGYTF. CDR3 nucleotides: TGTGCCAGCAGCCCCACGGGAGGGGGCTATGGCTACACCTTC.

This chain joins TRBV4-1 and TRBJ1-5; D call uncertain. This CDR3 comprises 14 residues. The V gene's germline CDR1 is MGHRA and CDR2 YSYEKL. The ends were cut back, 1 base at V and 2 bases at J, with 6 bases in the middle. CDR3 sequence (DNA): TGCGCCAGCAGCCAAGTAAGGGGCAATCAGCCCCAGCATTTT. This sequence encodes CASSQVRGNQPQHF.